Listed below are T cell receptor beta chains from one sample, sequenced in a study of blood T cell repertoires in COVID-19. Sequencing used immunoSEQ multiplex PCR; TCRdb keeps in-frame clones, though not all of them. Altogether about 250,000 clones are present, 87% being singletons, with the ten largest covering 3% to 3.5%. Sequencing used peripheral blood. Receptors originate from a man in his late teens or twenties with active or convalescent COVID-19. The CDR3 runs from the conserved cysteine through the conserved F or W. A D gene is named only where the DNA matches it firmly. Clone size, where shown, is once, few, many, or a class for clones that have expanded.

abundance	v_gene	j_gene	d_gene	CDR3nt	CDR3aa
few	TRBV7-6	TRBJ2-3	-	TGTGCCAGCAGCTCCGGGATCACAGATACGCAGTATTTT	CASSSGITDTQYF
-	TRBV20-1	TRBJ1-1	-	TGCAGTGTTAGTCGGGGGGTGAACACTGAAGCTTTCTTT	CSVSRGVNTEAFF
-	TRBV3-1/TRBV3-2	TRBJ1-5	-	TGTGCCAGCAGGCAACATGGGGGAGGGCCCCAGCATTTT	CASRQHGGGPQHF
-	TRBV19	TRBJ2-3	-	TGTGCCAGTAGTATACAGGGCAGGACAGATACGCAGTATTTT	CASSIQGRTDTQYF
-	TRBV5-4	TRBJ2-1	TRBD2	TGTGCCAGCAGCGGGAAGCGGGAGCAAGTTAATGAGCAGTTCTTC	CASSGKREQVNEQFF
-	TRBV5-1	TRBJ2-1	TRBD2	TGCGCCAGCAGCTTGCCTAGCGGGGGGGCAAATGAGCAGTTCTTC	CASSLPSGGANEQFF
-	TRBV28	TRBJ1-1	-	TGTGCCAGCAGTTTTGGGGAGGGGGGGTCTGAAGCTTTCTTT	CASSFGEGGSEAFF
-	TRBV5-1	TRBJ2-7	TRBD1	TGCGCCAGCAGCTTGGGGCTGCAGGGGGCGAAGGGGGAGCAGTACTTC	CASSLGLQGAKGEQYF
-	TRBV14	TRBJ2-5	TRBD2	TGTGCCAGCAGCCAAGATCCTAGCGGAGAAAAAGAGACCCAGTACTTC	CASSQDPSGEKETQYF
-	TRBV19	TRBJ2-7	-	TGTGCCAGTAGTATTAGCGGATCCTACGAGCAGTACTTC	CASSISGSYEQYF
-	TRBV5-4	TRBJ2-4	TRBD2	TGTGCCAGCAGCTTGCGGGGGGGCGAAAACATTCAGTACTTC	CASSLRGGENIQYF
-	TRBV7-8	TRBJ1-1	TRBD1	TGTGCCAGCAGCTTAGGGACAGGGCGGGCGAACACTGAAGCTTTCTTT	CASSLGTGRANTEAFF
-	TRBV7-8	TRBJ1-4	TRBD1	TGTGCCAGCAGTTTTGCGACAGGGGGCGGGGAAAAACTGTTTTTT	CASSFATGGGEKLFF
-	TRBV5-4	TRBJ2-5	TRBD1	TGTGCCAGCAGCTTCGACAGGGGGGTAGTGGAGACCCAGTACTTC	CASSFDRGVVETQYF
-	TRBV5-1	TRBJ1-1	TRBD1	TGCGCCAGCAGCTTGCATCAGGGGACAGGGACTGAAGCTTTCTTT	CASSLHQGTGTEAFF
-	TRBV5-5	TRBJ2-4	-	TGTGCCAGCAGCTTGGCCGATGGGGGCTGGGTCAAAAACATTCAGTACTTC	CASSLADGGWVKNIQYF
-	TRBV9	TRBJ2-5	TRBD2	TGTGCCAGCAGCCCTGGCGGGAGGCCTCAAGAGACCCAGTACTTC	CASSPGGRPQETQYF
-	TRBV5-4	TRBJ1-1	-	TGTGCCAGCAGCGCCCAAACAGGGTTCACTGAAGCTTTCTTT	CASSAQTGFTEAFF
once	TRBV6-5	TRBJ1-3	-	TGTGCCAGCAGTCTCGACAGTTTCTCTGGAAACACCATATATTTT	CASSLDSFSGNTIYF
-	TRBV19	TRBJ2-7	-	TGTGCCAGTAGTGTACAGGACTCCTACGAGCAGTACTTC	CASSVQDSYEQYF
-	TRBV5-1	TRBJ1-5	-	TGCGCCAGCAGCTTGGAGGGCGGGTCCTATCAGCCCCAGCATTTT	CASSLEGGSYQPQHF
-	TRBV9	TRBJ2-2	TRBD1	TGTGCCAGCAGCGTAAACAGGGGGCTAACGAACACCGGGGAGCTGTTTTTT	CASSVNRGLTNTGELFF
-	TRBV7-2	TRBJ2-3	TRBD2	TGTGCCAGCAGCCCCCCTAGCGGTCGGGATACGCAGTATTTT	CASSPPSGRDTQYF
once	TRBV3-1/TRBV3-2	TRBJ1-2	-	TGTGCCAGCAGCCAAGATGGCAGCGGTGTCACCTTC	CASSQDGSGVTF
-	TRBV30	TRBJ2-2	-	TGTGCCTGGGACAAGTTAAACGGGGAGCTGTTTTTT	CAWDKLNGELFF
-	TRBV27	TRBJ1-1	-	TGTGCCAGCAGTCCCGGGGGGACCACTGAAGCTTTCTTT	CASSPGGTTEAFF
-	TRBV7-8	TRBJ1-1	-	TGTGCCAGCAGCCTCAGCGGGGTCACTGAAGCTTTCTTT	CASSLSGVTEAFF
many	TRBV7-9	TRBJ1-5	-	TGTGCCAGCAGCCTCCACAACGATCAGCCCCAGCATTTT	CASSLHNDQPQHF
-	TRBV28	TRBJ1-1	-	TGTGCCAGCAGTTTATCTGACTCTGGGAACACTGAAGCTTTCTTT	CASSLSDSGNTEAFF
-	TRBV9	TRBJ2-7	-	TGTGCCAGCAGCGTAGAGGGCACGGGGTACGAGCAGTACTTC	CASSVEGTGYEQYF
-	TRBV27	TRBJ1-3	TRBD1	TGTGCCAGCAGCCAGATCAGACAGGGATTCGCTGGAAACACCATATATTTT	CASSQIRQGFAGNTIYF
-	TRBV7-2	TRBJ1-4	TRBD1	TGTGCCAGCAGCTTAGGACCCAGGGGGCGGATTGTCGGAGAAAAACTGTTTTTT	CASSLGPRGRIVGEKLFF
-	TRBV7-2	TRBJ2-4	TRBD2	TGTGCCAGCAGCTTTGCCGCTAGCGGGAGTTACGCCAAAAACATTCAGTACTTC	CASSFAASGSYAKNIQYF
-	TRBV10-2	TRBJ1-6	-	TGCGCCAGCAGTGCCAGCACAGGGTCTTATAATTCACCCCTCCACTTT	CASSASTGSYNSPLHF
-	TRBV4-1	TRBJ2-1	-	TGCGCCAGCAGCCGAGTGGGGCGGAGCTCCTACAATGAGCAGTTCTTC	CASSRVGRSSYNEQFF
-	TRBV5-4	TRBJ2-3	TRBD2	TGTGCCAGCAGACTCACTAGCGGGAGGGCAGATACGCAGTATTTT	CASRLTSGRADTQYF
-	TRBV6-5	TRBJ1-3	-	TGTGCCAGCAGGAGCTACGGGGGCACCATATATTTT	CASRSYGGTIYF
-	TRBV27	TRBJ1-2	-	TGTGCCAGCAGTTTTTATCAGGGAAGTGGCTACACCTTC	CASSFYQGSGYTF
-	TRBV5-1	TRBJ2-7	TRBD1	TGCGCCAGCAGCTTTGTTGGGCAGGGGGTCGTGCAGTACTTC	CASSFVGQGVVQYF